This TCR beta chain is from a study of blood T cell repertoires in COVID-19. The CDR3 length is 14 residues. CDR1 and CDR2 (germline): MNHEY, SVGAGI. The V gene lost 5 bases and the J gene lost 6 bases, with 15 bases spanning the gap. Enrollment of patients from Seattle took place during active infection, with longitudinal follow-up. This clone appeared a single time. Here immunoSEQ multiplex PCR was the method, and the copy in TCRdb shows in-frame clones only, minus some. Found here are some 330,000 clones, around nine tenths of them singletons; the top ten hold 1.5% to 2%. The origin of this receptor is a woman aged 25 to 39 with COVID-19, enrolled during active disease. This chain links TRBV6-5 with TRBJ2-3, with D possibly TRBD1 on 5 matching bases. The sample comprised peripheral blood. CDR3 sequence: CASSPRRGPDTQYF. DNA for the CDR3: TGTGCCAGCAGTCCCCGAAGGGGCCCGGATACGCAGTATTTT.